These 9 T cell receptor beta chains were all obtained from the same sample, sequenced in a study of CD8+ T cells in alopecia areata. Sample treatment: oral pan-JAK inhibitor, 5-10 mg twice daily. cDNA reverse transcribed from extracted RNA served as the sequencing template. The data were produced by immunoSEQ multiplex PCR, yet TCRdb's version contains in-frame clones alone and is incomplete. This table has fewer than 250,000 clones, around 43% appearing once. Specimen: CD4+ T cells sorted from blood, collected around week 37, from a patient treated with tofacitinib. The receptors originated from a human donor with alopecia areata.

This clone was detected only a few times. Other DNA sequences in this specimen translate into the identical CDR3. The gene calls are TRBV19 and TRBJ1-1; D remains unclear. From germline, CDR1 is LNHDA and CDR2 SQIVND (reference sequence). This CDR3 spans 13 amino acids. The V end lost 3 bases, the J end lost 0 bases, and 5 bases lay between the germline ends. The CDR3 spells CASSISVNTEAFF. In DNA, the CDR3 is TGTGCCAGTAGTATCAGTGTGAACACTGAAGCTTTCTTT.

V usage is TRBV6-6 and J usage is TRBJ1-5, with D unclear. The CDR3 is 14 amino acids. Between the trimmed V and J ends, which lost 4 bases and 5 bases, there was a span of 12 bases. In germline, CDR1 is MNHNY, CDR2 SVGAGI (reference sequence). The CDR3 here is CASSFRAADQPQHF. In nucleotides, the CDR3 is TGTGCCAGCAGTTTTCGGGCTGCGGATCAGCCCCAGCATTTT.

This clone was counted between two and nine times. The rearrangement uses TRBV6-6 and TRBJ2-2; no reliable D call. The CDR3 has 16 residues. With 0 bases removed from V and 4 bases from J, the gap between germline ends came to 12 bases. Per germline, CDR1 MNHNY and CDR2 SVGAGI (reference sequence). In DNA, the CDR3 is TGTGCCAGCAGTTACTCTAGGAAGCCCCTCACCGGGGAGCTGTTTTTT. It is translated as CASSYSRKPLTGELFF.

The chain recombines TRBV19 with TRBJ2-1; weak D call: TRBD2 (6 bases). The CDR3 loop spans 16 amino acids. V lost 5 bases and J lost 0, with 14 bases in between. Germline-derived CDR1 and CDR2 are LNHDA and SQIVND (reference sequence). CDR3: CASSSHGSPSYNEQFF. CDR3 bases: TGTGCCAGTAGTTCACACGGGAGCCCCTCCTACAATGAGCAGTTCTTC.

CDR3 nucleotides: TGTGCCAGCGGGCGATGGGACAGGGCATACGAGCAGTACTTC. Its translation is CASGRWDRAYEQYF. V and J are TRBV5-6 and TRBJ2-5, with 9 bases that match TRBD1. The assigned J gene may be wrong: the sequence end matches TRBJ2-7 better. The germline V gene encodes CDR1 SGHDT and CDR2 YYEEEE. CDR3 length: 14 amino acids.

The CDR3 region is CASSPGLSNEQFF. DNA for the CDR3: TGCGCCAGCAGCCCCGGACTCAGCAATGAGCAGTTCTTC. The gene calls are TRBV5-1 and TRBJ2-1; D might be TRBD2 (5 bases). The CDR3 sequence is 13 residues long. V was clipped by 4 bases and J by 6 bases, with 11 bases between them. Germline assignment: CDR1 SGHRS and CDR2 YFSETQ. Full variable domain (rest looked up from reference TRBV5-1 and TRBJ2-1): KAGVTQTPRYLIKTRGQQVTLSCSPISGHRSVSWYQQTPGQGLQFLFEYFSETQRNKGNFPGRFSGRQFSNSRSEMNVSTLELGDSALYLCASSPGLSNEQFFGPGTRLTVL.

The chain uses TRBV29-1 and TRBJ2-1; TRBD2 is a possible D gene (7 bases). Trimming cost V 7 bases and J 6 bases, with 19 bases left between them. The germline V gene encodes CDR1 SQVTM and CDR2 ANQGSEA. The CDR3 is 14 residues long. The CDR3 region has the DNA TGCAGCGCGGGGGGCGGGAGAGGGTCCAATGAGCAGTTCTTC. This sequence encodes CSAGGGRGSNEQFF.

CDR3 sequence: CAWTTSGRNEQFF. CDR3 in DNA: TGTGCCTGGACCACTAGCGGGAGGAATGAGCAGTTCTTC. V usage is TRBV30 and J usage is TRBJ2-1, with 12 bases matching TRBD2. The V and J ends lost 4 bases and 7 bases, in that order; junction bases with no gene match: 2. CDR1 and CDR2 (germline): GTSNPN, SVGIG (reference sequence). The CDR3 has 13 amino acids.

The V call is TRBV28, the J call TRBJ1-2; TRBD1 is a possible D gene (5 bases). Trimming pared 5 bases from V and 6 bases from J, leaving 13 bases between. This CDR3 contains 13 residues. Germline CDR1 is MDHEN and CDR2 is SYDVKM. The CDR3 DNA reads TGTGCCAGCAGTACTCCCCAGGGACATGGCTACACCTTC. Amino acids: CASSTPQGHGYTF.